The clone carrying this TCR beta chain is termed medium-sized. Its antigen is not known. The data originate from a study of graft-versus-host responses after intestinal transplantation. The wider study: Uniformly, recipients were administered anti-thymocyte globulin induction with subsequent tacrolimus and steroids for 3 to 4 years. General study findings and limits: Allografts from individuals with graft-donor T cell macrochimerism displayed high graft-versus-host to host-versus-graft clonal ratios. Early post-transplant HvG declines were associated with peak circulating GvH clone levels. GvH clones were found in recipient marrow; some appeared first in ileum or blood.

The assay was immunoSEQ multiplex PCR, and TCRdb's table has in-frame clones only and misses some. The data show roughly 99,000 clones, with approximately 86% seen just once and about 0.7% held by the top ten. This CDR3 is 14 amino acids long. CDR1 SGHRS and CDR2 YFSETQ come from the germline V gene. The trim removed 5 bases at V and 6 bases at J, leaving 8 bases unmatched. This sample comprised unstimulated CD4+ T cells sorted from spleen or lymph node cells, obtained before transplant. The clonotype was recovered from a human donor who was the organ donor for an intestinal transplant. V and J are TRBV5-1 and TRBJ2-1; 7 nucleotides match TRBD2. CDR3 nucleotides: TGCGCCAGCAGTGGCGGGAGTCACTCCAATGAGCAGTTCTTC. It translates to CASSGGSHSNEQFF.